This T cell receptor (beta chain) was identified during a study of cytomegalovirus exposure and HLA in healthy donors. Study-level background: In a later analysis, the roughly 130 validation repertoires were reported to have used the same platform as the 550 to 850 first-cohort repertoires. The study, taken as a whole, reports: In the 130 or so validation repertoires, a later analysis found that first-cohort TCR clusters tended to co-occur. Among the CMV-associated chains, a few were confirmed in vitro as specific for CMV antigens. TCR sequences were mostly rare, though some public TCRs occurred in many donors.

Profiling relied on immunoSEQ multiplex PCR, and the TCRdb table lists in-frame clones only, not all of them. The sample records about 130,000 clones, approximately 90% being singletons. The CDR3 spans 14 residues. As for this clone: Its antigen is as yet unknown.

This chain connects TRBV21-1 to TRBJ2-7; no check of the table's D call, TRBD1, against the DNA was made. TRBV21-1 is a pseudogene. The TCR originated in a woman aged 25-40 years in good health and CMV-seropositive. Sequenced: PBMCs. The CDR3 protein is CASSKRRTTYEQYF. In DNA form, the CDR3 reads TGTGCCAGCAGCAAAAGACGGACAACATACGAGCAGTACTTC.